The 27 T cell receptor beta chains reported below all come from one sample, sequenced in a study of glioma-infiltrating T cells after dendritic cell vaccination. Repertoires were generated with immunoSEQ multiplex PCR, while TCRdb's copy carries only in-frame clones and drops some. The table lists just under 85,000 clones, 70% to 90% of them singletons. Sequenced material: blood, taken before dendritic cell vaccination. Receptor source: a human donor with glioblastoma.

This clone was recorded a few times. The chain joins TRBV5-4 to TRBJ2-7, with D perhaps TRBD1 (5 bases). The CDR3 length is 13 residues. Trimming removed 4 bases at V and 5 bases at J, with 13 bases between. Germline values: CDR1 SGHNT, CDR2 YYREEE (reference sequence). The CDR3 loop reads CASSTQGSHEQYF. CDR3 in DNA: TGTGCCAGCAGCACCCAGGGTTCCCACGAGCAGTACTTC. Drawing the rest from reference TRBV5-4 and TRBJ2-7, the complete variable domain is ETGVTQSPTHLIKTRGQQVTLRCSSQSGHNTVSWYQQALGQGPQFIFQYYREEENGRGNFPPRFSGLQFPNYSSELNVNALELDDSALYLCASSTQGSHEQYFGPGTRLTVT.

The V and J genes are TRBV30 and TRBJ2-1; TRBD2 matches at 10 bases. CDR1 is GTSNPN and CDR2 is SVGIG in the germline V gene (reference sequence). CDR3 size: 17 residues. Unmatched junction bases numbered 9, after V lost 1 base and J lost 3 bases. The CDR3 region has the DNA TGTGCCTGGAGTGCGTACTTAGCGGGGGGTATCTACAATGAGCAGTTCTTC. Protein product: CAWSAYLAGGIYNEQFF.

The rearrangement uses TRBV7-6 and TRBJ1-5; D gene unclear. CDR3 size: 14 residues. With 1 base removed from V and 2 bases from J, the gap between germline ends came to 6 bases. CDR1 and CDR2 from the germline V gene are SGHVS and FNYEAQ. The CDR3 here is CASSLGRGNQPQHF. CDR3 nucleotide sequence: TGTGCCAGCAGCTTAGGGCGGGGCAATCAGCCCCAGCATTTT.

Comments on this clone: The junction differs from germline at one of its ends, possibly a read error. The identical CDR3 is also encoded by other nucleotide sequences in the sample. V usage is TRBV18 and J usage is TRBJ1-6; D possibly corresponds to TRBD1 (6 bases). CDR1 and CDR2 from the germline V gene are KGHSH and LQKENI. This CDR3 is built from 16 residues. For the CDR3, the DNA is TGTGCCAGCTCAAATACAGGGAGCTCCTATAATTCCCCCCTCCACTTT. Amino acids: CASSNTGSSYNSPLHF.

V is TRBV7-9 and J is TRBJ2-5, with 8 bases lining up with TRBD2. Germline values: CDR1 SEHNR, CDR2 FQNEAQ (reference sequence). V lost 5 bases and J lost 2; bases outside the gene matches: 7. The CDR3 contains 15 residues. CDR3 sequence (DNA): TGTGCCAGCAGCCCCCCACTAGCGGCTCAAGAGACCCAGTACTTC. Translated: CASSPPLAAQETQYF.

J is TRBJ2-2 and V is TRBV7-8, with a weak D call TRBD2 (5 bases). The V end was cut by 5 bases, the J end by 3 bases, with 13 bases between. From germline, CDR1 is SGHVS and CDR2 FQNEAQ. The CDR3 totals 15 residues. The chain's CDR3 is CASSPRGDHTGELFF. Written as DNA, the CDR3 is TGTGCCAGCAGCCCCCGGGGAGACCACACCGGGGAGCTGTTTTTT.

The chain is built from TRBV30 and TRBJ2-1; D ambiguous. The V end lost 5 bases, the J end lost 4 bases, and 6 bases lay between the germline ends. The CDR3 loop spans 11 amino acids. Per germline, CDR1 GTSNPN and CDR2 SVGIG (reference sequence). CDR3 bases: TGTGCCTGGGACAATTACAATGAGCAGTTCTTC. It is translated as CAWDNYNEQFF.

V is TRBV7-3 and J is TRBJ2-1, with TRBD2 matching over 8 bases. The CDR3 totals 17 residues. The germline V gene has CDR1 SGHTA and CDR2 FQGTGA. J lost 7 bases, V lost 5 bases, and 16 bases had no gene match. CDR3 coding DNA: TGTGCCAGCAGCCCGCGAGGTAGCGGGATTGGGTGGAATGAGCAGTTCTTC. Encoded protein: CASSPRGSGIGWNEQFF.

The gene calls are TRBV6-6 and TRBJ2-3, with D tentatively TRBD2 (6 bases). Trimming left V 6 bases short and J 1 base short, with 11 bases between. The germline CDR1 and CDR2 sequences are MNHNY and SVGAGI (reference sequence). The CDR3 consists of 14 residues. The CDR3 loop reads CASSRDLGTDTQYF. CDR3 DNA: TGTGCCAGCAGCCGGGACTTGGGCACAGATACGCAGTATTTT.

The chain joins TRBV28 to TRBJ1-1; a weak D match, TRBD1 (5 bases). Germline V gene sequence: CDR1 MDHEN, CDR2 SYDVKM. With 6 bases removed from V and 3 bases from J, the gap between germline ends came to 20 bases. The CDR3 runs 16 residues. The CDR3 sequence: CASSPVRAGRDTEAFF. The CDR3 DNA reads TGTGCCAGCAGCCCCGTTAGGGCAGGCAGGGACACTGAAGCTTTCTTT.

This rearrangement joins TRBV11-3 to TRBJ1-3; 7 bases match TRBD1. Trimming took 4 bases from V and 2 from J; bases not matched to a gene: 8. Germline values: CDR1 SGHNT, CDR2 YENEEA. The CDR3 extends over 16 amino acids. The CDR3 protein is CASSSGGTSPGNTIYF. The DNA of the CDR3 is TGTGCCAGCAGCTCAGGGGGGACCTCCCCTGGAAACACCATATATTTT.

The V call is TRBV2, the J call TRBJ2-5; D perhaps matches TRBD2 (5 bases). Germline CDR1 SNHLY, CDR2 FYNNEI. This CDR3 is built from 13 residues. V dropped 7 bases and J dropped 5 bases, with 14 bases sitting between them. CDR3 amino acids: CASNVDSYETQYF. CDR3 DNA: TGTGCCAGCAACGTGGACTCCTATGAGACCCAGTACTTC.

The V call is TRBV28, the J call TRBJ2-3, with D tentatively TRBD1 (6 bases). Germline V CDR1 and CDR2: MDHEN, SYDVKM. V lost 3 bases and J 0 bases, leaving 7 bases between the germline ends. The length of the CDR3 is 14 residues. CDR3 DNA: TGTGCCAGCAGTTTTCAGGGGAGCACAGATACGCAGTATTTT. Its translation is CASSFQGSTDTQYF.

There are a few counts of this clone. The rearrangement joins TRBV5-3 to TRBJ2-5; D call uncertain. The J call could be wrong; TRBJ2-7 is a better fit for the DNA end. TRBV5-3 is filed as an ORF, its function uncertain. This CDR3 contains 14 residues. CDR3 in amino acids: CARSLKSGSYEQYF. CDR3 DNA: TGTGCCAGAAGCTTGAAGTCAGGATCCTACGAGCAGTACTTC.

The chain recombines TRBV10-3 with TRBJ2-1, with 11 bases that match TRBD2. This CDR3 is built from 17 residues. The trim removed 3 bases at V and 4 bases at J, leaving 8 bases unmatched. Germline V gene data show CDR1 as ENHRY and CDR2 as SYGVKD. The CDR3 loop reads CAISEVAGGPGYNEQFF. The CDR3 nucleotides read TGTGCCATCAGTGAAGTAGCGGGAGGGCCCGGGTACAATGAGCAGTTCTTC.

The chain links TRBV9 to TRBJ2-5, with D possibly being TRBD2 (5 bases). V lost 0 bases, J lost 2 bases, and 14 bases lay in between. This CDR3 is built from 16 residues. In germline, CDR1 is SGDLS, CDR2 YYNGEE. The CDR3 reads CASSVAQGRGQETQYF. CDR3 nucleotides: TGTGCCAGCAGCGTAGCTCAAGGACGAGGGCAAGAGACCCAGTACTTC.

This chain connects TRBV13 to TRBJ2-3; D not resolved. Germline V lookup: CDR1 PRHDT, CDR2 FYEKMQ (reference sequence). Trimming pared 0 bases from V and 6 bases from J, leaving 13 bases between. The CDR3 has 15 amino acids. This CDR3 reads CASSLGEATTDTQYF. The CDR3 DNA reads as TGTGCCAGCAGCTTAGGCGAAGCTACTACGGATACGCAGTATTTT.

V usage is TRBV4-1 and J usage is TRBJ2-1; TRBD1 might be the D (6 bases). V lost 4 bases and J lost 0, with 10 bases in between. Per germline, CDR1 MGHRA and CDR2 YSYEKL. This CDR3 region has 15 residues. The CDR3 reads CASSRTGSSYNEQFF. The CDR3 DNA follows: TGCGCCAGCAGCCGAACAGGGAGCTCCTACAATGAGCAGTTCTTC.

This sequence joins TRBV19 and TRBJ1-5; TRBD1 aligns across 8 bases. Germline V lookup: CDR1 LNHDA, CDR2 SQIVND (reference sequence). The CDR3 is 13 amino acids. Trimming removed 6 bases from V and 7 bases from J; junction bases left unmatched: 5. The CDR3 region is CASSPTGDQPQHF. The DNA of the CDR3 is TGTGCCAGTAGCCCGACAGGGGACCAGCCCCAGCATTTT.

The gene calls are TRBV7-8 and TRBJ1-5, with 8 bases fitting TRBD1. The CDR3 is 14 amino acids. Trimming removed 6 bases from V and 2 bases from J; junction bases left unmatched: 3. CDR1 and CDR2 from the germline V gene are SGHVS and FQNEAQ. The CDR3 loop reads CASSSDRGNQPQHF. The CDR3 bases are TGTGCCAGCAGTTCGGACAGGGGCAATCAGCCCCAGCATTTT.

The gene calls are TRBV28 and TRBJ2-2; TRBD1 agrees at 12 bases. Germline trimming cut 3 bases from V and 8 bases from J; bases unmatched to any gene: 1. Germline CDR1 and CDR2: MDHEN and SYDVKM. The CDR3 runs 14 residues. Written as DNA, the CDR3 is TGTGCCAGCAGTTTGGGACAGGGGGCTGGGGAGCTGTTTTTT. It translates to CASSLGQGAGELFF.

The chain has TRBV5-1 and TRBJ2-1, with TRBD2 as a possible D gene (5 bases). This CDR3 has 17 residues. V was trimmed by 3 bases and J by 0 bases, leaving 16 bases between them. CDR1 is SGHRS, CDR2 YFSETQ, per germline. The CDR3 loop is CASSSRQGGSSYNEQFF. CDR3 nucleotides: TGCGCCAGCAGCTCCCGACAAGGAGGTAGCTCCTACAATGAGCAGTTCTTC.

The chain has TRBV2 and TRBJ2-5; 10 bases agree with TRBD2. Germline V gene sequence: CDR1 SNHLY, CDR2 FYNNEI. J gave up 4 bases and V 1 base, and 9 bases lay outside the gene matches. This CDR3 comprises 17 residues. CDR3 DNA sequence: TGTGCCAGCAGTGAAGGAGGTAGCGGGGGGAGTCTAGAGACCCAGTACTTC. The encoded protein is CASSEGGSGGSLETQYF.

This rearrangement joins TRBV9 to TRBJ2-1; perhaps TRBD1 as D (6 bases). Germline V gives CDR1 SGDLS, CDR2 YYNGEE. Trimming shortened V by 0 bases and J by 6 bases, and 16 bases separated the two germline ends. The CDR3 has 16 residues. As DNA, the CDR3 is TGTGCCAGCAGCGTAGGGACGGCCATGGGGGCCAATGAGCAGTTCTTC. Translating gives CASSVGTAMGANEQFF.

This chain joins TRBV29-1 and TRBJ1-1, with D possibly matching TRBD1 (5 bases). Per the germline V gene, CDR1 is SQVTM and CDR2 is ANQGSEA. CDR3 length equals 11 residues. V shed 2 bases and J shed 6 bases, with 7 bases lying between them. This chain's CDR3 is CSVERGPEAFF. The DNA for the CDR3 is TGCAGCGTTGAAAGGGGCCCTGAAGCTTTCTTT. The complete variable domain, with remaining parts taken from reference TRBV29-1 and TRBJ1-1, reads SAVISQKPSRDICQRGTSLTIQCQVDSQVTMMFWYRQQPGQSLTLIATANQGSEATYESGFVIDKFPISRPNLTFSTLTVSNMSPEDSSIYLCSVERGPEAFFGQGTRLTVV.

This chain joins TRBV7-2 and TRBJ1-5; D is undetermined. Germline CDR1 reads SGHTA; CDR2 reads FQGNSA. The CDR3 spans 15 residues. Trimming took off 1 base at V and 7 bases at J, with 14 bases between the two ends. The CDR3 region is CASSLVRNPLQPQHF. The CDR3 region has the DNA TGTGCCAGCAGCTTAGTCAGGAACCCACTGCAGCCCCAGCATTTT.

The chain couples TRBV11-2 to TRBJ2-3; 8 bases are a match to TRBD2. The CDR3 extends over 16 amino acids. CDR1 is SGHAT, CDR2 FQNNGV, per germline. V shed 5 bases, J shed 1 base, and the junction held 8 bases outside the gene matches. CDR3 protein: CASSHFGSGGTDTQYF. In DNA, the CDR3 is TGTGCCAGCAGCCACTTCGGTAGCGGGGGCACAGATACGCAGTATTTT.